The subject of this entry is one T cell receptor beta chain. This entry comes from a study of cytomegalovirus exposure and HLA in healthy donors. 60 Vbeta and 13 Jbeta primers were used in PCR. The protocol was immunoSEQ multiplex PCR, while the TCRdb copy is restricted to in-frame clones and leaves out a portion. This table holds 150,000 to 200,000 clones, about 80% found once. CDR1 SGHKS and CDR2 YYEKEE come from the germline V gene (reference sequence). The V segment lost 0 bases and the J segment 1 base; nucleotides outside the gene matches: 3. The CDR3 extends over 16 amino acids. The chain carries TRBV5-5 and TRBJ2-2, with 7 bases aligning to TRBD2. This receptor was obtained from a man aged 18 to 29 in good health and CMV-seropositive. Material: PBMCs. The CDR3 DNA is TGTGCCAGCAGCTTGGTGGGGGGGAGGAACACCGGGGAGCTGTTTTTT. It yields the protein CASSLVGGRNTGELFF.